These 30 T cell receptor beta chains were all obtained from the same sample, sequenced in a study of blood T cell repertoires in COVID-19. Assay used: immunoSEQ multiplex PCR; TCRdb lists only in-frame clones, some missing. This table holds around 300,000 clones, 90% found once. The sequenced material came from PBMCs or T cells enriched from blood (not recorded which). The receptors originated from a woman aged 18-29 years with acute COVID-19.

Only a few counts were recorded for this clone. V gene TRBV5-1 combines with J gene TRBJ1-1; 7 nucleotides align to TRBD1. The ends lost 1 base at V and 5 bases at J; junction bases unmatched: 8. The CDR3 runs 15 residues. Looked up from germline, CDR1 is SGHRS and CDR2 is YFSETQ. CDR3 in DNA: TGCGCCAGCAGCTTGCTTCTAGGACAGGCAACTGAAGCTTTCTTT. This encodes CASSLLLGQATEAFF.

V gene TRBV10-3 combines with J gene TRBJ2-7; possible D gene TRBD2, 6 bases. Germline V lookup: CDR1 ENHRY, CDR2 SYGVKD. Trimming left V 0 bases short and J 5 bases short, with 11 bases between. The CDR3 extends over 14 amino acids. The CDR3 spells CAISESRGFDEQYF. The CDR3 DNA reads TGTGCCATCAGTGAGTCACGGGGGTTTGACGAGCAGTACTTC.

The J gene is TRBJ2-1, the V gene TRBV7-2; D perhaps matches TRBD2 (6 bases). Per the germline V gene, CDR1 is SGHTA and CDR2 is FQGNSA. This CDR3 has 16 residues. The V and J ends lost 1 base and 6 bases respectively, with 16 bases between them. CDR3 amino acids: CASSLGDSRGANEQFF. In nucleotides, the CDR3 is TGTGCCAGCAGCTTAGGGGATAGCCGCGGGGCCAATGAGCAGTTCTTC.

The V and J genes are TRBV5-4 and TRBJ2-7, with D possibly TRBD2 on 5 matching bases. CDR1 and CDR2 (germline): SGHNT, YYREEE (reference sequence). V lost 0 bases to trimming and J lost 5 bases, with 12 bases between them. The CDR3 contains 14 residues. CDR3 in amino acids: CASSLDGIVNEQYF. In nucleotides, the CDR3 is TGTGCCAGCAGCTTGGACGGGATAGTAAACGAGCAGTACTTC.

This clone was seen a single time. V and J are TRBV11-2 and TRBJ2-5; TRBD2 matches 9 bases. With V trimmed by 5 bases and J by 4 bases, 5 bases remained unmatched. The CDR3 consists of 14 residues. CDR1 is SGHAT and CDR2 is FQNNGV in the germline V gene. CDR3 DNA sequence: TGTGCCAGCAGCCCCGGACTAGCGTTAGAGACCCAGTACTTC. Its translation is CASSPGLALETQYF.

The gene calls are TRBV11-2 and TRBJ2-4; a possible D gene is TRBD1 (5 bases). This CDR3 is 15 amino acids long. CDR1 is SGHAT and CDR2 is FQNNGV in the germline V gene. Trimming cost V 5 bases and J 1 base, with 12 bases left between them. The CDR3 here is CASSASRVAKNIQYF. In nucleotides, the CDR3 is TGTGCCAGCAGCGCAAGCAGGGTGGCCAAAAACATTCAGTACTTC.

CDR3 sequence: CASSHRQENTEAFF. The CDR3 DNA reads TGTGCCAGCAGCCACCGACAGGAAAACACTGAAGCTTTCTTT. The V and J genes are TRBV4-2 and TRBJ1-1; D might be TRBD1 (6 bases). Per germline, CDR1 LGHNA and CDR2 YNFKEQ. The V gene lost 3 bases and the J gene lost 2 bases, with 10 bases spanning the gap. This CDR3 comprises 14 residues.

V usage is TRBV19 and J usage is TRBJ2-3, with a weak D call TRBD2 (6 bases). This CDR3 has 13 amino acids. Per the germline V gene, CDR1 is LNHDA and CDR2 is SQIVND (reference sequence). Trimming cost V 4 bases and J 2 bases, with 7 bases left between them. The CDR3 spells CASSSGTTDTQYF. CDR3 nucleotides: TGTGCCAGTAGTAGCGGGACCACAGATACGCAGTATTTT.

This chain uses TRBV7-8 with TRBJ1-5, with D possibly TRBD1 on 5 matching bases. The CDR3 totals 13 residues. Trimming took off 2 bases at V and 5 bases at J, with 7 bases between the two ends. Per the germline V gene, CDR1 is SGHVS and CDR2 is FQNEAQ. In DNA, the CDR3 is TGTGCCAGCAGCTTAACGGGGGATCAGCCCCAGCATTTT. Its protein product is CASSLTGDQPQHF.

The J gene is TRBJ2-3, the V gene TRBV27; D is unresolved. This CDR3 comprises 16 residues. The germline V gene has CDR1 MNHEY and CDR2 SMNVEV (reference sequence). Deletions cut 1 base from V and 0 bases from J, with 11 bases between. The CDR3 DNA is TGTGCCAGCAGTTTATTCGTCAGTGATAGCACAGATACGCAGTATTTT. Translated, it gives CASSLFVSDSTDTQYF.

V usage is TRBV28 and J usage is TRBJ1-5; D not resolved. Germline V CDR1 and CDR2: MDHEN, SYDVKM. Trimming shortened V by 4 bases and J by 5 bases, and 18 bases separated the two germline ends. The CDR3 extends over 16 amino acids. The CDR3 protein is CASSSFVRRADQPQHF. As DNA, the CDR3 is TGTGCCAGCAGTTCATTTGTCAGGCGCGCCGATCAGCCCCAGCATTTT.

The V gene is TRBV28, the J gene TRBJ1-2, with D perhaps TRBD1 (6 bases). V dropped 7 bases and J dropped 8 bases, with 20 bases sitting between them. The CDR3 has 14 residues. The germline gives CDR1 MDHEN, CDR2 SYDVKM. CDR3 sequence reads: CASTVGHSEGGYTF. For the CDR3, the DNA is TGTGCCAGCACCGTGGGACACTCAGAGGGAGGCTACACCTTC.

This chain uses TRBV7-2 with TRBJ1-6, with TRBD1 matching over 9 bases. Germline CDR1 reads SGHTA; CDR2 reads FQGNSA. Losses at the gene ends were 5 bases for V and 7 bases for J; bases not matched to a gene: 6. CDR3 length: 15 residues. CDR3 loop: CASSPTGGTNSPLHF. The CDR3 region has the DNA TGTGCCAGCAGCCCGACAGGGGGGACGAATTCACCCCTCCACTTT.

V is TRBV3-1 (or the pseudogene TRBV3-2) and J is TRBJ2-7; D possibly corresponds to TRBD2 (5 bases). The CDR3 has 16 amino acids. CDR1 is LGHDT, CDR2 YNNKEL, per germline (reference sequence). V lost 4 bases and J lost 3, with 19 bases in between. CDR3: CASSRGDGRRFYEQYF. The CDR3 bases are TGTGCCAGCAGCCGAGGAGATGGGAGAAGATTCTACGAGCAGTACTTC.

The chain combines TRBV7-2 with TRBJ2-7; 11 bases fit TRBD2. Trimming removed 6 bases from V and 3 bases from J; junction bases left unmatched: 7. CDR3 length: 15 amino acids. Germline V gene lookup returns CDR1 SGHTA and CDR2 FQGNSA. CDR3 DNA: TGTGCCAGCAGTTTTAGCGGGAGGGCCCTCTACGAGCAGTACTTC. Its translation is CASSFSGRALYEQYF.

The rearrangement joins TRBV29-1 to TRBJ2-5; the match to TRBD2 covers 7 bases. The germline gives CDR1 SQVTM, CDR2 ANQGSEA. This CDR3 has 16 amino acids. V was pared by 4 bases and J by 4 bases, with 15 bases of the junction left unmatched. The DNA for the CDR3 is TGCAGCGTTGGCTCTAGCGGCTTGTTGGCTCCAGAGACCCAGTACTTC. Its protein product is CSVGSSGLLAPETQYF.

V is TRBV6-4 and J is TRBJ1-1; no reliable D call. V was trimmed by 5 bases and J by 0 bases, leaving 10 bases between them. The CDR3 is 14 amino acids. Per the germline V gene, CDR1 is MRHNA and CDR2 is SNTAGT. For the CDR3, the DNA is TGTGCCAGCAGTAAGGAGGGAGTGAACACTGAAGCTTTCTTT. Its translation: CASSKEGVNTEAFF.

This chain uses TRBV12-5 with TRBJ1-3; D unresolved. CDR3 length: 17 amino acids. Trimming shortened V by 6 bases and J by 7 bases, and 25 bases separated the two germline ends. In germline, CDR1 is LGHNT, CDR2 FRNRAP. The CDR3 sequence: CASGPTPTGLARNTIYF. The DNA of the CDR3 is TGTGCTAGTGGACCCACCCCGACCGGGCTAGCCAGGAACACCATATATTTT.

The V gene is TRBV10-3, the J gene TRBJ1-1; D is perhaps TRBD1 (5 bases). CDR1 ENHRY and CDR2 SYGVKD come from the germline V gene. The CDR3 is made up of 16 amino acids. V lost 4 bases, J lost 5 bases, and 20 bases lay in between. In nucleotides, the CDR3 is TGTGCCATCAGTGGCGGGGAGGGGTTTCGGGATACTGAAGCTTTCTTT. Its translation is CAISGGEGFRDTEAFF.

The V call is TRBV5-1, the J call TRBJ2-7; perhaps TRBD2 as D (5 bases). The V end lost 2 bases, the J end lost 2 bases, and 17 bases lay between the germline ends. Germline V gene data show CDR1 as SGHRS and CDR2 as YFSETQ. This CDR3 has 16 amino acids. This CDR3 reads CASSFERGGSTYEQYF. In DNA form, the CDR3 reads TGCGCCAGCAGCTTCGAACGCGGCGGGTCAACCTACGAGCAGTACTTC.

The J gene is TRBJ1-1, the V gene TRBV30; the D is unclear. This CDR3 region has 13 residues. Trimming took off 2 bases at V and 2 bases at J, with 9 bases between the two ends. Germline V gene lookup returns CDR1 GTSNPN and CDR2 SVGIG (reference sequence). Written as DNA, the CDR3 is TGTGCCTGGAGTTGGGGAGTTAACACTGAAGCTTTCTTT. Protein product: CAWSWGVNTEAFF.

The chain recombines TRBV5-1 with TRBJ1-2; D uncertain. Germline loops: CDR1 SGHRS, CDR2 YFSETQ. Trimming removed 5 bases from V and 7 bases from J, with 15 bases in between. This CDR3 spans 13 amino acids. The CDR3 loop is CASRDSTLSGYTF. In nucleotides, the CDR3 is TGCGCCAGCAGAGATAGTACCCTCTCTGGCTACACCTTC.

The chain has TRBV28 and TRBJ2-2; tentative D call: TRBD1 (5 bases). Per germline, CDR1 MDHEN and CDR2 SYDVKM. V shed 8 bases and J shed 0 bases, with 19 bases lying between them. This CDR3 region has 17 residues. The CDR3 here is CASRSNPGIANTGELFF. CDR3 in DNA: TGTGCCAGCCGATCAAACCCAGGGATCGCGAACACCGGGGAGCTGTTTTTT.

This rearrangement joins TRBV5-1 to TRBJ2-1, with TRBD2 identical over 7 bases. The ends lost 0 bases at V and 4 bases at J; junction bases unmatched: 7. CDR3 size: 16 residues. Germline V gives CDR1 SGHRS, CDR2 YFSETQ. CDR3 sequence reads: CASSLGLASGYNEQFF. CDR3 in DNA: TGCGCCAGCAGCTTGGGGTTGGCTAGCGGTTACAATGAGCAGTTCTTC.

The chain employs TRBV19 and TRBJ2-2; maybe TRBD1 (6 bases). The ends were cut back, 0 bases at V and 4 bases at J, with 15 bases in the middle. Germline CDR1 LNHDA, CDR2 SQIVND (reference sequence). This CDR3 is 17 amino acids long. The CDR3 bases are TGTGCCAGTAGTATAGATCGCAGGGGACGAGGCACCGGGGAGCTGTTTTTT. Translating it yields CASSIDRRGRGTGELFF.

The chain uses TRBV5-1 and TRBJ2-3; no clear D gene. The V end lost 2 bases, the J end lost 0 bases, and 7 bases lay between the germline ends. The CDR3 has 14 residues. Germline assignment: CDR1 SGHRS and CDR2 YFSETQ. CDR3 sequence (DNA): TGCGCCAGCAGCTTCACGGAGAGCACAGATACGCAGTATTTT. It is translated as CASSFTESTDTQYF.

In its sample, this clone was seen once. The chain combines TRBV2 with TRBJ2-7, with 9 nucleotides matching TRBD2. Germline values: CDR1 SNHLY, CDR2 FYNNEI. Germline trimming cut 10 bases from V and 5 bases from J; bases unmatched to any gene: 12. The length of the CDR3 is 14 residues. This CDR3 is CATNVAGVVHEQYF. The CDR3 DNA reads as TGTGCCACAAACGTAGCGGGAGTGGTCCACGAGCAGTACTTC. The full variable domain, in which reference TRBV2 and TRBJ2-7 provide the parts outside the CDR3, is EPEVTQTPSHQVTQMGQEVILRCVPISNHLYFYWYRQILGQKVEFLVSFYNNEISEKSEIFDDQFSVERPDGSNFTLKIRSTKLEDSAMYFCATNVAGVVHEQYFGPGTRLTVT.

This chain links TRBV7-8 with TRBJ1-5, with D uncertain. Trimming cost V 5 bases and J 2 bases, with 16 bases left between them. The CDR3 is made up of 16 amino acids. Per the germline V gene, CDR1 is SGHVS and CDR2 is FQNEAQ. The CDR3 nucleotides are TGTGCCAGCAGCCCGTCCGAGGCCCCGGGCAATCAGCCCCAGCATTTT. Translated: CASSPSEAPGNQPQHF.

This clone has a single count. This chain joins TRBV9 and TRBJ1-2; D ambiguous. V lost 0 bases and J lost 5, with 5 bases in between. Germline CDR1 is SGDLS and CDR2 is YYNGEE. The CDR3 totals 12 residues. CDR3: CASSVGRYGYTF. CDR3 in DNA: TGTGCCAGCAGCGTAGGGCGGTATGGCTACACCTTC.

The V and J genes are TRBV9 and TRBJ1-1; 7 bases map to TRBD1. CDR3 length: 15 residues. Germline V gene data show CDR1 as SGDLS and CDR2 as YYNGEE. V shed 0 bases, J shed 3 bases, and the junction held 5 bases outside the gene matches. CDR3 region: CASSVEGQAHTEAFF. In nucleotides, the CDR3 is TGTGCCAGCAGCGTAGAAGGACAGGCGCACACTGAAGCTTTCTTT.